The sequence of this T cell receptor beta chain was determined in a study of shared clonotypes between healthy human individuals. Study-level information: The study drew on two women and three men aged 18 to 49 as donors.

Data came from immunoSEQ multiplex PCR; TCRdb stores just in-frame clones and leaves some out. Here the sample spans more than 1,200,000 clones, about 98.5% being singletons. The CDR3 length is 11 residues. V was pared by 5 bases and J by 17 bases, with 15 bases between. CDR1 MDHEN and CDR2 SYDVKM come from the germline V gene. The sequence was obtained from a man aged 25-40 years in good health. This chain connects TRBV28 to TRBJ1-4; tentative D call: TRBD1 (6 bases). The sample was naive CD4+ T cells sorted from blood. Stated subset: CD45RA+ positively selected. CDR3 sequence: CASSALRGSFF. The CDR3 DNA reads as TGTGCCAGCAGTGCCCTAAGGGGGAGTTTTTTT.